This T cell receptor (beta chain) was recorded in a study of shared clonotypes between healthy human individuals. About the study: For every donor, three CD4 naive, three CD4 memory, two CD8 naive and one CD8 memory plates were used.

The CDR3 extends over 15 amino acids. The V end lost 2 bases, the J end lost 4 bases, and 9 bases lay between the germline ends. Germline CDR1 LNHDA, CDR2 SQIVND (reference sequence). A remark on this clone: Antigen specificity is unknown.

Study-wide results and limits: On the whole, naive subsets had larger estimated richness than memory subsets had. Among non-shared clonotypes, generation probabilities were lower than among those shared by all four donors.

The genomic DNA of each subset was split evenly across several immunoSEQ plates. Measured with immunoSEQ multiplex PCR; TCRdb has only the in-frame clones, and not every one. This table has 2 million or so clones, 95% appearing once. Sequenced material: naive CD4+ T cells sorted from blood. Subset: CD45RA+ positively selected. The chain joins TRBV19 to TRBJ1-6; D is unresolved. The receptor comes from a man aged 18 to 35 in good health. CDR3 nucleotide sequence: TGTGCCAGTAGTATACAATTTAATTATAATTCACCCCTCCACTTT. As protein: CASSIQFNYNSPLHF.